A single sample gave rise to the 2 T cell receptor beta chains below, sequenced in a study of T cells in localized non-small cell lung cancer. Sequencing was performed with immunoSEQ multiplex PCR; in TCRdb, only in-frame clones are kept and a portion is missing. The table shows tens of thousands of clones, with around 82% occurring only once. The material sequenced was peripheral blood, taken before any cancer treatment. All receptors come from a female donor aged 60 or older with stage I lung adenocarcinoma.

This clone came up once. This chain links TRBV6-6 with TRBJ1-1, with D unresolved. Looked up from germline, CDR1 is MNHNY and CDR2 is SVGAGI (reference sequence). The CDR3 is 13 residues long. V gave up 10 bases and J gave up 5 bases, with 17 bases separating them. The DNA of the CDR3 is TGTGCCACTTCTGCCGGGTGGGGTACTGAAGCTTTCTTT. It specifies CATSAGWGTEAFF.

This clone was seen just once. This chain connects TRBV28 to TRBJ1-1; 9 bases align to TRBD1. The CDR3 has 13 amino acids. The V gene's germline CDR1 is MDHEN and CDR2 SYDVKM. V lost 7 bases, J lost 2 bases, and 2 bases stayed unmatched. The CDR3: CASKDRGNTEAFF. The CDR3 bases are TGTGCCAGCAAGGACAGGGGAAACACTGAAGCTTTCTTT.